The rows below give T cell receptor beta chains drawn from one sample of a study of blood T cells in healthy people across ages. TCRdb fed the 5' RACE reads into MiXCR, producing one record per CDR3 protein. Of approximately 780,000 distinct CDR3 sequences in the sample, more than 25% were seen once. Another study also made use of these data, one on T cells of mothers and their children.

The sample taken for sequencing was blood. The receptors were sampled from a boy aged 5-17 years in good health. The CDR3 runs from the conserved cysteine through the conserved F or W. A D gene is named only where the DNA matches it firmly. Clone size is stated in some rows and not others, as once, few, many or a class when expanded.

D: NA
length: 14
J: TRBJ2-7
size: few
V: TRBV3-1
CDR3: CASSQETVPTKQYF
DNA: TGTGCCAGCAGCCAAGAGACGGTACCTACGAAGCAGTACTTC

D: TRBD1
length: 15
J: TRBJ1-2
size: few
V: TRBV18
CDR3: CASSSGQGAWDGYTF
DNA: TGTGCCAGCTCATCTGGACAGGGGGCGTGGGATGGCTACACCTTC

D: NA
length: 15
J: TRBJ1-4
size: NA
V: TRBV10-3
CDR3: CAISENWGTNEKLFF
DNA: TGTGCCATCAGTGAGAATTGGGGGACTAATGAAAAACTGTTTTTT

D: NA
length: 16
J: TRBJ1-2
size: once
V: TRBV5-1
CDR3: CASRLAYEGSNYGYTF
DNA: TGCGCCAGCAGACTGGCCTACGAGGGTTCTAACTATGGCTACACCTTC

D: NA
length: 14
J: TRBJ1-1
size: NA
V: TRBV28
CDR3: CASSSGALYTEAFF
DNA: TGTGCCAGCAGTTCAGGGGCTTTGTACACTGAAGCTTTCTTT

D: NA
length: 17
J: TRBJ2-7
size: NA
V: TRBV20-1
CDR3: CSAPLILAKPSSYEQYF
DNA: TGCAGTGCTCCTCTGATACTAGCCAAACCTAGCTCCTACGAGCAGTACTTC

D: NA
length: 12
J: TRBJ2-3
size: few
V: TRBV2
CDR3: CASRSGADTQYF
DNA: TGTGCCAGCAGGTCTGGGGCAGATACGCAGTATTTT

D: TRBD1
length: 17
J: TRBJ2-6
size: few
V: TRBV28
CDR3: CASSWSYRGSGANVLTF
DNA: TGTGCCAGCAGTTGGTCCTACAGGGGTTCTGGGGCCAACGTCCTGACTTTC

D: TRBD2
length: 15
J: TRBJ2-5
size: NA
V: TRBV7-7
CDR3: CASSAIGTSEETQYF
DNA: TGTGCTAGCAGCGCCATTGGGACTAGCGAGGAGACCCAGTACTTC

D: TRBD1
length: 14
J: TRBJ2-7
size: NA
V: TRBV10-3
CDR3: CAIRAGTGGFEQYF
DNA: TGTGCCATCAGAGCCGGGACAGGGGGCTTCGAGCAGTACTTC

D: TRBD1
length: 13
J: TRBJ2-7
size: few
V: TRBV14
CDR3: CASSQSQGKEQYF
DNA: TGTGCCAGCAGCCAATCACAGGGGAAGGAGCAGTACTTC

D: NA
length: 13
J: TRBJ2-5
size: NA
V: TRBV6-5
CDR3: CASSSNRVWEQYF
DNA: TGTGCCAGCAGTTCCAACAGGGTGTGGGAGCAGTACTTC

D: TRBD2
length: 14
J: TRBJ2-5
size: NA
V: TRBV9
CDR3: CASSEGLAWETQYF
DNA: TGTGCCAGCAGCGAGGGACTAGCGTGGGAGACCCAGTACTTC

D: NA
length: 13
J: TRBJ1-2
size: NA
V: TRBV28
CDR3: CASSLIANYGYTF
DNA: TGTGCCAGCAGTTTAATAGCTAACTATGGCTACACCTTC

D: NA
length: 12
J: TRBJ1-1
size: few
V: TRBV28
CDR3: CASVDMNTEAFF
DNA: TGTGCCAGCGTCGATATGAACACTGAAGCTTTCTTT

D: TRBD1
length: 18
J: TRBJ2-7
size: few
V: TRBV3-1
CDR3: CASSQEKVAGQGTYEQYF
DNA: TGTGCCAGCAGCCAAGAAAAGGTAGCGGGACAGGGGACCTACGAGCAGTACTTC

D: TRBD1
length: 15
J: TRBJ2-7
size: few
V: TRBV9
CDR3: CASSRTGNYQETRYF
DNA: TGTGCCAGCAGCAGGACAGGGAACTACCAAGAGACCCGGTACTTC

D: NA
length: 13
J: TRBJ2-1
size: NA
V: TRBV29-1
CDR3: CSVEAAVNNEQFF
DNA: TGCAGCGTTGAAGCGGCGGTGAACAATGAGCAGTTCTTC

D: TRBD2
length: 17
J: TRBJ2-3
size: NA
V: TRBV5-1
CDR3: CASSLGSLAGGTDTQYF
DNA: TGCGCCAGCAGCTTGGGGTCCCTAGCGGGGGGCACAGATACGCAGTATTTT

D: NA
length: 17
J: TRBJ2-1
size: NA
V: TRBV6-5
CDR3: CASSYSSGPVSYNEQFF
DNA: TGTGCCAGCAGTTACTCGAGCGGGCCTGTATCCTACAATGAGCAGTTCTTC

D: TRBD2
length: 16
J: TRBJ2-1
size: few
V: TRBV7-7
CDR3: CASSLFPKGLKNEQFF
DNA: TGTGCTAGCAGCTTATTCCCGAAGGGACTAAAGAATGAGCAGTTCTTC

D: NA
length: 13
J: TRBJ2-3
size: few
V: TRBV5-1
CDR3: CASSLSVPDTQYF
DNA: TGCGCCAGCAGCTTGTCCGTTCCAGATACGCAGTATTTT

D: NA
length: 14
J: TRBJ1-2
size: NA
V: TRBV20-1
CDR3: CSAIIGRAGDVYTF
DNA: TGCAGTGCTATAATCGGGCGGGCAGGGGACGTCTACACCTTC

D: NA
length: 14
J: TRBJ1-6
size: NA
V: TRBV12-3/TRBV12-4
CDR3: CASTDRARNSPLHF
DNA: TGTGCCAGCACCGATCGGGCCCGTAATTCACCCCTCCACTTT

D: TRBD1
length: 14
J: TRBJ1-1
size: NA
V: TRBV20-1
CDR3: CSAGGGQGPFEAFF
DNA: TGCAGTGCGGGTGGCGGACAGGGGCCCTTTGAAGCTTTCTTT